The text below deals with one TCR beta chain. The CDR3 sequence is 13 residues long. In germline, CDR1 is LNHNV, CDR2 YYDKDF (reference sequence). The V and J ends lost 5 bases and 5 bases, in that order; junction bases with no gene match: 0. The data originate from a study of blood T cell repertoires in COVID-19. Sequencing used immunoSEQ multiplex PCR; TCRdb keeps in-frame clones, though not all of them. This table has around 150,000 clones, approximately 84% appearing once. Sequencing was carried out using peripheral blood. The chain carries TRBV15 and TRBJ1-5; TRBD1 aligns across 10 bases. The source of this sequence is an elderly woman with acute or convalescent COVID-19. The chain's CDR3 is CATSGQGDQPQHF. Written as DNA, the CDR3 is TGTGCCACCAGCGGACAGGGGGATCAGCCCCAGCATTTT.